The clone carrying this TCR beta chain was found a few times. Its antigen is as yet unknown. The CDR3 is 17 residues long. Germline CDR1 reads SGHTA; CDR2 reads FQGNSA. Trimming removed 3 bases at V and 0 bases at J, with 14 bases between. This entry comes from a study of Graves' ophthalmopathy and Graves' hyperthyroidism. Study in general: Hyperthyroidism showing no ophthalmopathy within 18 months of follow-up was stable. General study findings and limits: Separation of ophthalmopathy from stable hyperthyroidism was achieved by a 13-signature model, at approximately 90% sensitivity and around 81% specificity.

The study excluded patients with other autoimmune diseases, uncontrolled infections, pregnancy or lactation. Beta-chain TCR CDR3 regions were amplified from RNA transcripts. The library came from an HTBI-primed first-round RT-PCR and a second-round multiplex PCR. From the multiplex PCR reads, TCRdb called clonotypes with MiXCR, one entry per CDR3 protein. The table lists over a million distinct CDR3 sequences, 35% to 40% of them singletons. Sequencing was carried out using peripheral blood or thyroid tissue (not recorded which). The clonotype originates from an adult man with Graves' hyperthyroidism. The chain couples TRBV7-2 to TRBJ2-2; D gene uncertain. CDR3 bases: TGTGCCAGCAGCTTGGTACACCGCCATGCGAACACCGGGGAGCTGTTTTTT. Translating it yields CASSLVHRHANTGELFF.